These 14 T cell receptor beta chains were all obtained from the same sample, sequenced in a study of beta chain features in type 1 diabetes. Expressed TCRB transcripts were sequenced because the isolated RNA had all been reverse transcribed beforehand. Profiled with immunoSEQ multiplex PCR; TCRdb holds only in-frame clones, not every one. The sample lists about 650,000 clones, around 12% occurring once. Study findings and constraints: People with Type 1 diabetes carried modestly yet significantly shorter TCRB CDR3s in all four CD4+ subsets.

What these receptors recognize is not known. The sequenced material came from naive CD4+ T cells from blood. The source is a man aged 25 to 40 with type 1 diabetes.

The chain joins TRBV2 to TRBJ2-3, with 7 bases matching TRBD1. The CDR3 is made up of 15 amino acids. The ends lost 4 bases at V and 2 bases at J; junction bases unmatched: 6. The germline CDR1 and CDR2 sequences are SNHLY and FYNNEI. The CDR3 DNA follows: TGTGCCAGCAGTGCCCGGGACAGATCCACAGATACGCAGTATTTT. This sequence encodes CASSARDRSTDTQYF.

V is TRBV9 and J is TRBJ2-3, with D possibly matching TRBD1 (8 bases). V lost 5 bases and J lost 8, with 33 bases in between. The CDR3 covers 19 residues. The germline V gene has CDR1 SGDLS and CDR2 YYNGEE. CDR3 amino acids: CASRDKNKTSRHRGVTQYF. Here the CDR3 DNA reads TGTGCCAGCAGGGATAAAAATAAGACTAGCAGACACAGGGGGGTTACGCAGTATTTT. Using reference TRBV9 and TRBJ2-3 for the parts outside the CDR3, the full variable domain is DSGVTQTPKHLITATGQRVTLRCSPRSGDLSVYWYQQSLDQGLQFLIQYYNGEERAKGNILERFSAQQFPDLHSELNLSSLELGDSALYFCASRDKNKTSRHRGVTQYFGPGTRLTVL.

This clone has more than one count but fewer than ten. The chain has TRBV13 and TRBJ1-1; tentative D call: TRBD1 (5 bases). The CDR3 spans 17 residues. The V end lost 5 bases, the J end lost 5 bases, and 24 bases lay between the germline ends. Germline V lookup: CDR1 PRHDT, CDR2 FYEKMQ (reference sequence). The CDR3 is CASSEYQGSLERTEAFF. The CDR3 bases are TGTGCCAGCAGCGAATACCAGGGATCTCTGGAGAGGACTGAAGCTTTCTTT.

The rearrangement links TRBV5-1 to TRBJ2-5; D not certain. Germline CDR1 SGHRS, CDR2 YFSETQ. The CDR3 totals 15 residues. The ends were cut back, 0 bases at V and 2 bases at J, with 11 bases in the middle. CDR3 amino acids: CASSLALAPQETQYF. The DNA of the CDR3 is TGCGCCAGCAGCTTGGCATTAGCTCCTCAAGAGACCCAGTACTTC.

The sample holds a few counts of this clone. This chain joins TRBV4-1 and TRBJ2-7, with TRBD1 matching 7 bases. The CDR3 is made up of 15 amino acids. Per the germline V gene, CDR1 is MGHRA and CDR2 is YSYEKL. V lost 3 bases to trimming and J lost 3 bases; unmatched junction nucleotides: 8. CDR3 sequence (DNA): TGCGCCAGCAGCCAGGGGGAACAGGGGAGCTACGAGCAGTACTTC. Protein product: CASSQGEQGSYEQYF.

The table lists this clone with a few counts. The chain has TRBV10-2 and TRBJ2-4; the match to TRBD1 covers 7 bases. Germline V lookup: CDR1 WSHSY, CDR2 SAAADI. The V segment lost 7 bases and the J segment 0 bases; nucleotides outside the gene matches: 9. CDR3 size: 16 residues. CDR3 DNA: TGCGCCAGCACTTCCGGGACAGAAATAGCCAAAAACATTCAGTACTTC. Translating it yields CASTSGTEIAKNIQYF.

This clone has more than one count but fewer than ten. The chain combines TRBV10-3 with TRBJ2-5; 12 bases match TRBD1. CDR1 is ENHRY, CDR2 SYGVKD, per germline. Trimming at V came to 3 bases and at J to 4 bases, leaving 12 bases not matched to a gene. The CDR3 runs to 18 residues. CDR3 sequence: CAISDPGTGGPLRETQYF. The CDR3 nucleotides are TGTGCCATCAGTGACCCCGGGACAGGGGGCCCTTTGAGAGAGACCCAGTACTTC.

V usage is TRBV5-4 and J usage is TRBJ2-1, with TRBD1 as a possible D gene (5 bases). Germline CDR1 reads SGHNT; CDR2 reads YYREEE (reference sequence). The V gene lost 6 bases and the J gene lost 9 bases, with 22 bases spanning the gap. The CDR3 is 15 residues long. CDR3 amino acids: CASTYSPNQGTEQFF. In DNA, the CDR3 is TGTGCCAGCACCTATTCCCCAAACCAGGGAACTGAGCAGTTCTTC.

This sequence joins TRBV7-2 and TRBJ2-2, with D uncertain. Germline V lookup: CDR1 SGHTA, CDR2 FQGNSA. This CDR3 is built from 15 residues. Trimming cost V 2 bases and J 4 bases, with 11 bases left between them. The DNA of the CDR3 is TGTGCCAGCAGCTTAAGAATCGGTGGCACCGGGGAGCTGTTTTTT. It specifies CASSLRIGGTGELFF.

This clone showed up just a few times. The genes are TRBV7-2 and TRBJ2-4, with a weak D call TRBD1 (5 bases). Germline V gene lookup returns CDR1 SGHTA and CDR2 FQGNSA. The CDR3 consists of 13 residues. V was trimmed by 3 bases and J by 8 bases, leaving 11 bases between them. The chain's CDR3 is CASSLGQGDIQYF. As DNA, the CDR3 is TGTGCCAGCAGCTTGGGTCAGGGCGACATTCAGTACTTC.

V is TRBV5-1 and J is TRBJ2-3; D gene ambiguous. Trimming removed 1 base from V and 0 bases from J, with 12 bases in between. This CDR3 region has 16 residues. Germline lookup yields CDR1 SGHRS and CDR2 YFSETQ. CDR3 sequence reads: CASSLYGYASTDTQYF. The CDR3 DNA is TGCGCCAGCAGCTTGTACGGGTATGCTAGCACAGATACGCAGTATTTT.

The rearrangement links TRBV6-6 to TRBJ1-6; possibly TRBD1 for D (5 bases). The CDR3 loop spans 15 amino acids. The V gene's germline CDR1 is MNHNY and CDR2 SVGAGI (reference sequence). Trimming pared 7 bases from V and 0 bases from J, leaving 10 bases between. CDR3 sequence reads: CASNYGGSYNSPLHF. The CDR3 nucleotides read TGTGCCAGCAACTATGGGGGCTCCTATAATTCACCCCTCCACTTT.

The CDR3 spells CASSHPEGAGRLRNTGELFF. CDR3 nucleotides: TGCGCCAGCAGCCACCCGGAGGGAGCTGGTCGGTTAAGGAACACCGGGGAGCTGTTTTTT. This rearrangement joins TRBV4-1 to TRBJ2-2; D might be TRBD2 (6 bases). V was cut by 3 bases and J by 1 base, with 24 bases left in between. This CDR3 comprises 20 residues. Looked up from germline, CDR1 is MGHRA and CDR2 is YSYEKL.

This clone was counted a few times. The chain links TRBV29-1 to TRBJ1-2; TRBD1 might be the D (5 bases). CDR3 length: 13 amino acids. Germline V gene data show CDR1 as SQVTM and CDR2 as ANQGSEA. V lost 2 bases, J lost 6 bases, and 13 bases lay in between. CDR3 sequence (DNA): TGCAGCGTTGAACAGGGATCTGGCGATGGCTACACCTTC. Translation: CSVEQGSGDGYTF.